This T cell receptor beta chain stems from a study of cytomegalovirus exposure and HLA in healthy donors. Whole-study results and caveats: In a later analysis, a genetic analysis reported fewer productive-TCR N-insertions in an Asian-associated ancestry cluster than the cohort average. TRBV6-2, TRBV6-3 and some other V segments were unresolvable in 87-base-pair reads. Some public TCRs appeared in many individuals, while most sequences were rare.

It was with 60 Vbeta and 13 Jbeta primers that the PCR ran. The method was immunoSEQ multiplex PCR; TCRdb's version includes in-frame clones alone and lacks a portion of them. The table lists tens of thousands of clones, over 75% of them singletons. V gave up 2 bases and J gave up 8 bases; unmatched junction bases: 6. The CDR3 is made up of 15 amino acids. CDR1 MDHEN and CDR2 SYDVKM come from the germline V gene. Regarding this clone: The target antigen is unknown.

The receptor was isolated from a male donor in good health and CMV-seropositive. Input material: PBMCs. The genes are TRBV28 and TRBJ2-1; 10 bases align to TRBD2. CDR3 nucleotide sequence: TGTGCCAGCAGTTTAGGCCCTAGCGGGAGCTATGAGCAGTTCTTC. It is translated as CASSLGPSGSYEQFF.